This TCR beta chain was sequenced for a study of early T cells in non-severe SARS-CoV-2 infection. From the 5' RACE reads, TCRdb called clonotypes with MiXCR, one entry per CDR3 protein. There are tens of thousands of distinct CDR3 sequences in the sample; roughly 6.1% occur only once, and around 20% lies in the top ten. This CDR3 comprises 15 residues. CDR1 is SGHAT, CDR2 FQNNGV, per germline. After removal of 4 bases from V and 1 base from J, the junction contained 3 bases not matched to a gene. This clonotype was recorded many times. This sequence joins TRBV11-2 and TRBJ1-1; 10 bases line up with TRBD1. The receptor's source is an adult who was a healthcare worker with PCR-confirmed SARS-CoV-2 infection or an uninfected control (not recorded which). The specimen comprised whole blood, sampled at baseline. CDR3 amino acids: CASSSRTGGNTEAFF. CDR3 in DNA: TGTGCCAGCAGCTCCCGGACAGGGGGGAACACTGAAGCTTTCTTT.